This T cell receptor beta chain was obtained from a study of T cell repertoires in cytomegalovirus infection. Study-wide results and limits: Based on cumulative public TCR beta family frequency, carriers of CMV plus the relevant HLA were identified.

TCRdb itself ran the reads through MiXCR, one entry per CDR3 protein. The top ten clones hold about a tenth of a sample with some 150,000 distinct CDR3 sequences, 23% of them seen once. This CDR3 region has 13 residues. CDR1 is SQVTM, CDR2 ANQGSEA, per germline. This clonotype was detected a few times. The antigen is undetermined. J is TRBJ2-3 and V is TRBV29-1, with D perhaps TRBD1 or TRBD2 (5 bases each). Input material: PBMCs. The receptor was derived from a human donor in good health (CMV status not recorded). Some clones in this sample may be carry-over from other donors' samples. The CDR3 protein is CTSLGVGTDTQYF. The CDR3 DNA is TGCACCTCCCTGGGGGTCGGCACAGATACGCAGTATTTT.